This entry lists 25 T cell receptor beta chains sequenced from one sample in a study of blood T cell repertoires in COVID-19. The repertoire was sequenced with immunoSEQ multiplex PCR; TCRdb's copy has only in-frame clones and lacks some. In the table there are fewer than 15,000 clones, around 85% of which are singletons. Material for sequencing was peripheral blood. Source of these receptors: a human donor in a cohort sampled during active COVID-19.

The genes are TRBV29-1 and TRBJ2-7; 9 bases match TRBD1. The length of the CDR3 is 12 residues. In germline, CDR1 is SQVTM, CDR2 ANQGSEA. V was pared by 8 bases and J by 6 bases, with 8 bases of the junction left unmatched. This CDR3 reads CSSWDRVGEQYF. CDR3 sequence (DNA): TGCAGCTCGTGGGACAGGGTAGGCGAGCAGTACTTC.

Only a few counts were recorded for this clone. The chain uses TRBV4-3 and TRBJ2-1; 7 nucleotides align to TRBD2. CDR3 length: 19 residues. The ends lost 0 bases at V and 1 base at J; junction bases unmatched: 12. The germline V gene has CDR1 LGHNA and CDR2 YSLEER. The CDR3 coding sequence is TGCGCCAGCAGCCAAGAATTCGGGGGAGGGCTAGATTCCTACAATGAGCAGTTCTTC. Encoded protein: CASSQEFGGGLDSYNEQFF.

This clone was recorded many times. Here the CDR3 reads CASTKTGVSYNEQFF. In DNA, the CDR3 is TGTGCCAGCACCAAAACAGGGGTCTCCTACAATGAGCAGTTCTTC. The chain joins TRBV4-2 to TRBJ2-1; 7 nucleotides align to TRBD1. Germline V gene lookup returns CDR1 LGHNA and CDR2 YNFKEQ. This CDR3 contains 15 residues. V was clipped by 7 bases and J by 0 bases; unmatched bases: 6.

V gene TRBV7-8 combines with J gene TRBJ1-1; no clear D gene. Germline values: CDR1 SGHVS, CDR2 FQNEAQ. The CDR3 is 14 residues long. V was pared by 1 base and J by 2 bases, with 8 bases between. The CDR3 sequence: CASSLVVRNTEAFF. The CDR3 bases are TGTGCCAGCAGCTTAGTGGTCAGAAACACTGAAGCTTTCTTT.

The chain carries TRBV5-8 and TRBJ2-7; D is perhaps TRBD1 (5 bases). V was shortened by 4 bases and J by 6 bases, with 17 bases between the two germline ends. The CDR3 runs to 14 residues. Germline CDR1 is SGHTS and CDR2 is YDEGEE. This CDR3 is CASSRRTSYIEQYF. The CDR3 region has the DNA TGTGCCAGCAGCCGCCGGACAAGCTATATCGAGCAGTACTTC.

The genes are TRBV18 and TRBJ2-5; TRBD2 matches at 11 bases. The CDR3 runs 15 residues. The V segment lost 4 bases and the J segment 1 base; nucleotides outside the gene matches: 2. Germline CDR1 reads KGHSH; CDR2 reads LQKENI. The CDR3 loop is CASSRTSGLQETQYF. For the CDR3, the DNA is TGTGCCAGCTCACGGACTAGCGGGCTCCAAGAGACCCAGTACTTC.

The CDR3 nucleotides are TGCAGTGCTAGACCGGGACTTCCAAGATATTTT. Translated, it gives CSARPGLPRYF. The chain employs TRBV20-1 and TRBJ1-3; the D gene is possibly TRBD1 (5 bases). Trimming cost V 2 bases and J 15 bases, with 14 bases left between them. This CDR3 is 11 amino acids long. The germline V gene has CDR1 DFQATT and CDR2 SNEGSKA (reference sequence).

The chain couples TRBV13 to TRBJ2-1; D perhaps matches TRBD1 (6 bases). This CDR3 comprises 14 residues. Germline values: CDR1 PRHDT, CDR2 FYEKMQ (reference sequence). The V end lost 5 bases, the J end lost 8 bases, and 16 bases lay between the germline ends. For the CDR3, the DNA is TGTGCCAGCAGCATCGGAAGCAAGGGGGATGAGCAGTTCTTC. Protein: CASSIGSKGDEQFF. The full variable domain, completed using reference TRBV13 and TRBJ2-1, is AAGVIQSPRHLIKEKRETATLKCYPIPRHDTVYWYQQGPGQDPQFLISFYEKMQSDKGSIPDRFSAQQFSDYHSELNMSSLELGDSALYFCASSIGSKGDEQFFGPGTRLTVL.

V is TRBV11-2 and J is TRBJ2-1, with D perhaps TRBD1 (5 bases). The CDR3 is 13 amino acids. Deletions cut 3 bases from V and 8 bases from J, with 11 bases between. Germline CDR1 SGHAT, CDR2 FQNNGV. CDR3 region: CASSLGGADEQFF. CDR3 bases: TGTGCCAGCAGCTTGGGTGGGGCCGATGAGCAGTTCTTC.

This CDR3 reads CASSLLGNIQYF. The CDR3 DNA is TGTGCCAGCAGTCTTCTAGGAAACATTCAGTACTTC. The genes are TRBV28 and TRBJ2-4; unclear D gene. This CDR3 is built from 12 residues. V gave up 5 bases and J gave up 6 bases, with 8 bases separating them. The germline CDR1 and CDR2 sequences are MDHEN and SYDVKM.

The CDR3 sequence: CASSIPPSSGRPYEQFF. CDR3 bases: TGTGCCAGTAGTATACCCCCTTCTAGCGGGAGGCCGTATGAGCAGTTCTTC. The rearrangement uses TRBV19 and TRBJ2-1; 11 bases are a match to TRBD2. The trim removed 2 bases at V and 8 bases at J, leaving 11 bases unmatched. CDR3 length equals 17 residues. Germline CDR1 reads LNHDA; CDR2 reads SQIVND (reference sequence). The variable domain in full, with the rest retrieved from reference TRBV19 and TRBJ2-1, is DGGITQSPKYLFRKEGQNVTLSCEQNLNHDAMYWYRQDPGQGLRLIYYSQIVNDFQKGDIAEGYSVSREKKESFPLTVTSAQKNPTAFYLCASSIPPSSGRPYEQFFGPGTRLTVL.

This chain joins TRBV3-1 (or the pseudogene TRBV3-2) and TRBJ2-7; TRBD2 matches 8 bases. The CDR3 is made up of 14 amino acids. Germline loops: CDR1 LGHDT, CDR2 YNNKEL (reference sequence). The ends lost 2 bases at V and 3 bases at J; junction bases unmatched: 3. The CDR3 DNA is TGTGCCAGCAGCCAACCTGGGACTAGCTACGAGCAGTACTTC. Amino acid sequence: CASSQPGTSYEQYF.

This sequence joins TRBV12-3 or TRBV12-4 and TRBJ2-7, with 11 bases that match TRBD2. This CDR3 contains 13 residues. Germline trimming cut 11 bases from V and 3 bases from J; bases unmatched to any gene: 6. In nucleotides, the CDR3 is TGTGCCTCGGCCCTAGCGGGAGGCTACGAGCAGTACTTC. Its translation is CASALAGGYEQYF.

This chain uses TRBV7-2 with TRBJ2-7, with TRBD1 matching over 7 bases. Unmatched junction bases numbered 14, after V lost 0 bases and J lost 0 bases. The germline gives CDR1 SGHTA, CDR2 FQGNSA. The CDR3 runs to 19 residues. In DNA, the CDR3 is TGTGCCAGCAGCTTAGCGGGGACAGTGTATACCAAACGCTCCTACGAGCAGTACTTC. This encodes CASSLAGTVYTKRSYEQYF.

The chain employs TRBV6-1 and TRBJ2-3, with 11 positions matching TRBD2. Germline lookup yields CDR1 MNHNS and CDR2 SASEGT. V was clipped by 2 bases and J by 2 bases; unmatched bases: 9. This CDR3 contains 18 residues. The CDR3 DNA reads as TGTGCCAGCAGTGAAAGTGGGGGACTAGCGGCCTACACAGATACGCAGTATTTT. Translated: CASSESGGLAAYTDTQYF.

V usage is TRBV11-2 and J usage is TRBJ2-1; the match to TRBD2 covers 11 bases. The CDR3 contains 15 residues. Germline CDR1 is SGHAT and CDR2 is FQNNGV. V lost 0 bases and J lost 5; bases outside the gene matches: 0. The DNA for the CDR3 is TGTGCCAGCAGCTTAGAGGGACTAGCGGACAATGAGCAGTTCTTC. Its protein product is CASSLEGLADNEQFF. Full variable domain (rest looked up from reference TRBV11-2 and TRBJ2-1): EAGVAQSPRYKIIEKRQSVAFWCNPISGHATLYWYQQILGQGPKLLIQFQNNGVVDDSQLPKDRFSAERLKGVDSTLKIQPAKLEDSAVYLCASSLEGLADNEQFFGPGTRLTVL.

J is TRBJ2-3 and V is TRBV6-1; 7 bases map to TRBD2. The ends lost 1 base at V and 5 bases at J; junction bases unmatched: 6. The CDR3 loop spans 15 amino acids. Germline assignment: CDR1 MNHNS and CDR2 SASEGT. DNA of the CDR3: TGTGCCAGCAGTGAAGGGTGGCGGGAGATAGATACGCAGTATTTT. Translating gives CASSEGWREIDTQYF.

This chain uses TRBV30 with TRBJ2-3; the match to TRBD2 covers 7 bases. Germline CDR1 and CDR2: GTSNPN and SVGIG (reference sequence). This CDR3 contains 15 residues. V shed 1 base, J shed 3 bases, and the junction held 7 bases outside the gene matches. The CDR3 protein is CAWSAIRRETDTQYF. The CDR3 coding sequence is TGTGCCTGGAGTGCAATTAGGCGGGAGACAGATACGCAGTATTTT. Based on the CDR3 plus reference TRBV30 and TRBJ2-3, the full variable domain is SQTIHQWPATLVQPVGSPLSLECTVEGTSNPNLYWYRQAAGRGLQLLFYSVGIGQISSEVPQNLSASRPQDRQFILSSKKLLLSDSGFYLCAWSAIRRETDTQYFGPGTRLTVL.

The genes are TRBV9 and TRBJ2-1, with 11 bases lining up with TRBD2. Germline trimming cut 2 bases from V and 4 bases from J; bases unmatched to any gene: 2. The germline V gene has CDR1 SGDLS and CDR2 YYNGEE. The CDR3 runs 15 residues. CDR3: CASSVTSGMYNEQFF. The CDR3 nucleotides are TGTGCCAGCAGCGTGACTAGCGGGATGTACAATGAGCAGTTCTTC.

This clone was observed once. The chain joins TRBV7-9 to TRBJ1-5; D gene unclear. The CDR3 length is 14 residues. Germline V gene lookup returns CDR1 SEHNR and CDR2 FQNEAQ (reference sequence). Trimming took off 5 bases at V and 1 base at J, with 9 bases between the two ends. The CDR3 sequence: CASSQGGSNQPQHF. The CDR3, as DNA: TGTGCCAGCAGCCAAGGAGGGAGCAATCAGCCCCAGCATTTT.

The V call is TRBV28, the J call TRBJ2-1; TRBD2 might be the D (6 bases). The CDR3 extends over 15 amino acids. V lost 3 bases to trimming and J lost 2 bases, with 11 bases between them. Per germline, CDR1 MDHEN and CDR2 SYDVKM. In DNA form, the CDR3 reads TGTGCCAGCAGTTTCGCGGCGGGACCCTACAATGAGCAGTTCTTC. Its translation is CASSFAAGPYNEQFF.

The chain links TRBV16 to TRBJ2-5; tentatively, D is TRBD2 (6 bases). Germline loops: CDR1 KGHSY, CDR2 FQNENV. The V gene lost 0 bases and the J gene lost 5 bases, with 7 bases spanning the gap. This CDR3 is built from 13 residues. Here the CDR3 DNA reads TGTGCCAGCAGCCAATCTGGGGGGGAGACCCAGTACTTC. Encoded protein: CASSQSGGETQYF.

As DNA, the CDR3 is TGTGCCAGCAGTGCTCCGGGACAGGGAAAAACTGAAGCTTTCTTT. The encoded protein is CASSAPGQGKTEAFF. The rearrangement joins TRBV6-2 or TRBV6-3 to TRBJ1-1, with 9 bases fitting TRBD1. CDR1 and CDR2 from the germline V gene are MNHEY and SVGEGT. The CDR3 is 15 residues long. V lost 5 bases to trimming and J lost 5 bases; unmatched junction nucleotides: 9.

This clone was seen a handful of times. The genes are TRBV5-1 and TRBJ1-2, with D perhaps matching TRBD1 (6 bases). There are 16 residues in the CDR3. V was clipped by 0 bases and J by 0 bases, with 12 bases between them. Germline assignment: CDR1 SGHRS and CDR2 YFSETQ. The CDR3 DNA sequence: TGCGCCAGCAGCTTGGCAGGGGCTAGAGCTAACTATGGCTACACCTTC. It is translated as CASSLAGARANYGYTF.

V is TRBV11-2 and J is TRBJ1-1; 7 nucleotides agree with TRBD1. The junction had 11 bases not matched to a gene; V was cut back by 5 bases and J by 5 bases. This CDR3 is 15 amino acids long. Germline V gene sequence: CDR1 SGHAT, CDR2 FQNNGV. CDR3 sequence (DNA): TGTGCCAGCAGCCTAAAGAGGGGGCTAGATACTGAAGCTTTCTTT. Its translation: CASSLKRGLDTEAFF.